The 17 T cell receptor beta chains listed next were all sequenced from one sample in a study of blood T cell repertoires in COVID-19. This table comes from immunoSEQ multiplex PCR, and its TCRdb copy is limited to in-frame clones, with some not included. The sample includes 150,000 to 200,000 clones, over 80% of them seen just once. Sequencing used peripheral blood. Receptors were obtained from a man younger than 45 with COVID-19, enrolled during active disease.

In nucleotides, the CDR3 is TGTGCCAGCAGTTACTCCCGGGGAGGGGTCGTAAAACTGTTTTTT. Translation: CASSYSRGGVVKLFF. The chain joins TRBV6-5 to TRBJ1-4, with TRBD1 as a possible D gene (5 bases). Germline CDR1 is MNHEY and CDR2 is SVGAGI. V was pared by 0 bases and J by 10 bases, with 15 bases between. The CDR3 has 15 amino acids.

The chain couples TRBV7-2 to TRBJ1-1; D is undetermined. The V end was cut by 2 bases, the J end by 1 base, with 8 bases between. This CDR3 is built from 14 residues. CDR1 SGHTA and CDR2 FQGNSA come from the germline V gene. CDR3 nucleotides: TGTGCCAGCAGCTTAACTAGAACGAACACTGAAGCTTTCTTT. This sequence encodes CASSLTRTNTEAFF.

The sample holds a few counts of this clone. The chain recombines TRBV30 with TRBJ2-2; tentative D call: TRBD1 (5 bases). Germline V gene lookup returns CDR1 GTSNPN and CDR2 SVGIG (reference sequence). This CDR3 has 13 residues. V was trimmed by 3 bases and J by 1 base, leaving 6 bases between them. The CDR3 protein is CAWRDKNTGELFF. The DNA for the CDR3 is TGTGCCTGGAGGGACAAGAACACCGGGGAGCTGTTTTTT.

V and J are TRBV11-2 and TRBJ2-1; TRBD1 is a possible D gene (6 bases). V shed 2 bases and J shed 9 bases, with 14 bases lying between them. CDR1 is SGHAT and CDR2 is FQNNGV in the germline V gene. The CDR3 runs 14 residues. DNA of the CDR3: TGTGCCAGCAGCTTACAATGGGGGCGGAGTGAGCAGTTCTTC. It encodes CASSLQWGRSEQFF.

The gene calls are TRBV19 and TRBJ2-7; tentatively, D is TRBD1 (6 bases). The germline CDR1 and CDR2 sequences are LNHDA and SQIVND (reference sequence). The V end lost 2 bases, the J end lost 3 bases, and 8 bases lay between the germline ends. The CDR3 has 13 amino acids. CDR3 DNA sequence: TGTGCCAGTAGTATAATGGACAGCTACGAGCAGTACTTC. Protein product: CASSIMDSYEQYF.

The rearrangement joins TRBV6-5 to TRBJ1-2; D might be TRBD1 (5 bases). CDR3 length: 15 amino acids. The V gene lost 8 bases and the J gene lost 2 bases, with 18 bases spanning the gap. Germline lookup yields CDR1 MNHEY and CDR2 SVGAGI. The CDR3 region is CASQHRGGGNYGYTF. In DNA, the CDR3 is TGTGCCAGCCAACATAGGGGCGGGGGAAACTATGGCTACACCTTC.

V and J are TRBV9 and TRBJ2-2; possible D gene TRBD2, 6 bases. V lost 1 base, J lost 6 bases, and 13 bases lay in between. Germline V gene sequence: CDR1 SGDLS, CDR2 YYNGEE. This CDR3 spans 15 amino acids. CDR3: CASSVWEVAAGELFF. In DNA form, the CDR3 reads TGTGCCAGCAGCGTATGGGAGGTTGCGGCCGGGGAGCTGTTTTTT.

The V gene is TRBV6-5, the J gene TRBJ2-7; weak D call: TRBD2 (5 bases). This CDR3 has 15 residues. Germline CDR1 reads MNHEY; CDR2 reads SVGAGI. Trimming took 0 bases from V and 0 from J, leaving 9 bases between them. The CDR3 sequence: CASSYSSVDSYEQYF. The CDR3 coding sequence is TGTGCCAGCAGTTACTCTAGCGTTGACTCCTACGAGCAGTACTTC.

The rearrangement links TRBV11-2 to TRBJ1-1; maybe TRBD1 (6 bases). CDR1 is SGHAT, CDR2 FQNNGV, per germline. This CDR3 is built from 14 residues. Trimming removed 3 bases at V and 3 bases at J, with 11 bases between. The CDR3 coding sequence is TGTGCCAGCAGCTTCGGGACAAGGGACACTGAAGCTTTCTTT. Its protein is CASSFGTRDTEAFF.

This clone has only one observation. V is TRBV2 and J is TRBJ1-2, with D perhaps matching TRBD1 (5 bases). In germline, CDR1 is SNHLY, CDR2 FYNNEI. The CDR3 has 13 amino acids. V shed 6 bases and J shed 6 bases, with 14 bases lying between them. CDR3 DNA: TGTGCCAGCAGGCCAGGGTGGGCCGATGGCTACACCTTC. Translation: CASRPGWADGYTF.

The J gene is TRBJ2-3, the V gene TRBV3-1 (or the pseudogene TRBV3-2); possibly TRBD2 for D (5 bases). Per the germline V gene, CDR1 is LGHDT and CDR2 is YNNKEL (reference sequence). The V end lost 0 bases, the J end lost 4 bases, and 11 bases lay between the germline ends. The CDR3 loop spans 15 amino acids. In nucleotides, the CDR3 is TGTGCCAGCAGCCAAGAAGGAGGCGGCGCAGATACGCAGTATTTT. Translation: CASSQEGGGADTQYF.

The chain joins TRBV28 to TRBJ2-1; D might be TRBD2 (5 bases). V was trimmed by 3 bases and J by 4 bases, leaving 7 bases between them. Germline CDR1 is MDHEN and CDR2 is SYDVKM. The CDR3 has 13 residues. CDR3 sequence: CASSLGGYNEQFF. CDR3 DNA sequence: TGTGCCAGCAGTTTGGGCGGGTACAATGAGCAGTTCTTC.

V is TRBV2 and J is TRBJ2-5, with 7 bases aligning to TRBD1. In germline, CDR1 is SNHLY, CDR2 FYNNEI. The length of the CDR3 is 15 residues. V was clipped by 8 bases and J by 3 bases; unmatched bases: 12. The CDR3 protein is CASRNRGAGEETQYF. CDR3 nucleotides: TGTGCCAGCCGTAACAGGGGAGCAGGAGAAGAGACCCAGTACTTC.

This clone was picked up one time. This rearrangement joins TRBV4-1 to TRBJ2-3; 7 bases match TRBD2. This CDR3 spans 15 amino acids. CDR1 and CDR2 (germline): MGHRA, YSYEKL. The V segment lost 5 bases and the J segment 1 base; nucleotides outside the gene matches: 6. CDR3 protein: CASSGGGWGTDTQYF. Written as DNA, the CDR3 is TGCGCCAGCAGCGGCGGGGGATGGGGCACAGATACGCAGTATTTT.

The CDR3: CASSLGQDYEQYF. The CDR3 DNA reads as TGTGCCAGCAGCTTAGGACAGGACTACGAGCAGTACTTC. This chain uses TRBV11-2 with TRBJ2-7; tentatively, D is TRBD1 (6 bases). In germline, CDR1 is SGHAT, CDR2 FQNNGV. The CDR3 contains 13 residues. The V end lost 1 base, the J end lost 3 bases, and 7 bases lay between the germline ends.

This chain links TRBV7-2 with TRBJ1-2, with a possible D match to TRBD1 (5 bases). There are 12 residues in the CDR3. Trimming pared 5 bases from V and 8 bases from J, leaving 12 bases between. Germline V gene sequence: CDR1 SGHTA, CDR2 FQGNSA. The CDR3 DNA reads TGTGCCAGCAGCCCGACAGTAGGCGGCTACACCTTC. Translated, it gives CASSPTVGGYTF. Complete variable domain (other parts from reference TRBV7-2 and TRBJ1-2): GAGVSQSPSNKVTEKGKDVELRCDPISGHTALYWYRQSLGQGLEFLIYFQGNSAPDKSGLPSDRFSAERTGGSVSTLTIQRTQQEDSAVYLCASSPTVGGYTFGSGTRLTVV.

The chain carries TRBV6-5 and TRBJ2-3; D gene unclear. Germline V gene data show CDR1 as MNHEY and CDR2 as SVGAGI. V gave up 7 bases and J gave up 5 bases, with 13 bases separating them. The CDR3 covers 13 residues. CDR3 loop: CASTRGERDTQYF. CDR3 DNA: TGTGCCAGCACCCGCGGAGAAAGAGATACGCAGTATTTT.